A selection of T cell receptor beta chains follows, all from one sample in a study of T cells in Graves' hyperthyroidism and ophthalmopathy. Via MiXCR, TCRdb re-called the multiplex PCR reads, giving one row per CDR3 protein. The sample holds some 570,000 distinct CDR3 sequences, 12% to 15% seen once. Specimen: blood. The receptors shown here come from a woman under 30 with Graves' ophthalmopathy. The CDR3 runs from the conserved cysteine through the conserved F or W. The D gene is left open where the match is weak. A row's size may be missing; if present it is once, few, many or a size class.

D gene | J gene | V gene | clone size | CDR3 protein | CDR3 DNA
TRBD2 | TRBJ2-1 | TRBV7-9 | many | CASSTPAGTTRYNEQFF | TGTGCCAGCAGCACTCCTGCCGGGACTACGCGATACAATGAGCAGTTCTTC
- | TRBJ1-1 | TRBV3-1 | many | CASSPGLVSEAFF | TGTGCCAGCAGCCCCGGACTCGTCTCCGAAGCTTTCTTT
- | TRBJ2-7 | TRBV27 | - | CASSFKGYEQYF | TGTGCCAGCAGTTTTAAGGGGTACGAGCAGTACTTC
- | TRBJ1-1 | TRBV7-8 | many | CASSLARLNTEAFF | TGTGCCAGCAGCTTAGCACGCTTGAACACTGAAGCTTTCTTT
TRBD1 | TRBJ1-1 | TRBV6-1 | many | CASSSRQGNTEAFF | TGTGCCAGCAGCTCCCGACAGGGGAACACTGAAGCTTTCTTT
- | TRBJ1-2 | TRBV28 | many | CASGPLATGYTF | TGTGCCAGCGGTCCCTTGGCTACTGGCTACACCTTC
- | TRBJ2-1 | TRBV4-1 | few | CASSLRERNEQFF | TGCGCCAGCAGCCTACGGGAGAGGAATGAGCAGTTCTTC
- | TRBJ2-5 | TRBV30 | many | CACRNGGHQETQYF | TGTGCCTGTCGCAACGGGGGACACCAAGAGACCCAGTACTTC
- | TRBJ2-3 | TRBV2 | many | CASIGTTQRDTQYF | TGTGCCAGCATTGGGACGACCCAGCGGGATACGCAGTATTTT
- | TRBJ2-7 | TRBV6-5 | - | CTSSHGGVVHEQYF | TGTACCAGCAGTCACGGGGGAGTCGTCCACGAGCAGTACTTC
- | TRBJ1-5 | TRBV10-3 | many | CAIRTRWDQPQHF | TGTGCCATCAGAACGAGATGGGATCAGCCCCAGCATTTT
- | TRBJ1-4 | TRBV20-1 | - | CSVGWGADEKLFF | TGCAGTGTTGGTTGGGGGGCGGATGAAAAACTGTTTTTT
TRBD1 | TRBJ2-5 | TRBV28 | many | CASSLVWAGGETQYF | TGTGCCAGCAGTTTGGTTTGGGCAGGGGGAGAGACCCAGTACTTC
- | TRBJ2-1 | TRBV12-3/TRBV12-4 | many | CASSPSRSSSYNEQFF | TGTGCCAGCAGTCCCTCTCGTAGCAGCTCCTACAATGAGCAGTTCTTC
- | TRBJ2-7 | TRBV18 | - | CASSPRSASYEQYF | TGTGCCAGCTCACCAAGAAGTGCCTCCTACGAGCAGTACTTC
TRBD1 | TRBJ2-3 | TRBV10-3 | few | CAISSGQGSPDTQYF | TGTGCCATCAGCTCTGGACAGGGCAGCCCAGATACGCAGTATTTT
TRBD1 | TRBJ2-6 | TRBV28 | many | CASSPPSGRGRIGANVLTF | TGTGCCAGCAGTCCTCCCAGTGGCAGGGGGCGCATTGGGGCCAACGTCCTGACTTTC
TRBD2 | TRBJ2-1 | TRBV7-3 | - | CASSFGLAGVHEQFF | TGTGCCAGCAGCTTCGGACTAGCGGGAGTCCATGAGCAGTTCTTC
- | TRBJ2-1 | TRBV7-9 | many | CASSFRLLSYNEQFF | TGTGCCAGCAGCTTTCGTCTATTATCCTACAATGAGCAGTTCTTC
TRBD1 | TRBJ1-2 | TRBV27 | few | CASSFIRTGGNYGYTF | TGTGCCAGCAGTTTTATTAGGACAGGGGGAAACTATGGCTACACCTTC
- | TRBJ1-2 | TRBV28 | many | CASTPDGIYGYTF | TGTGCCAGCACTCCAGACGGAATATATGGCTACACCTTC
TRBD2 | TRBJ2-2 | TRBV5-1 | - | CASSLNLAVITGELFF | TGCGCCAGCAGCTTGAACCTAGCGGTCATAACCGGGGAGCTGTTTTTT
- | TRBJ2-2 | TRBV7-9 | many | CASSSGPGNTGELFF | TGTGCCAGCAGCTCGGGACCCGGGAACACCGGGGAGCTGTTTTTT
- | TRBJ1-5 | TRBV30 | many | CAWSLGESQPQHF | TGTGCCTGGAGTCTAGGGGAAAGCCAGCCCCAGCATTTT
TRBD2 | TRBJ2-1 | TRBV7-3 | many | CASSLRGEGRDNEQFF | TGTGCCAGCAGCTTAAGGGGGGAGGGCCGAGACAATGAGCAGTTCTTC
- | TRBJ1-1 | TRBV6-2/TRBV6-3 | many | CASSYSRWRHSGGTEAFF | TGTGCCAGCAGTTACTCGAGGTGGCGCCATAGCGGGGGCACTGAAGCTTTCTTT
TRBD2 | TRBJ2-1 | TRBV7-8 | many | CASTNGGLAENNEQFF | TGTGCCAGCACCAACGGAGGGCTAGCGGAAAACAATGAGCAGTTCTTC
TRBD1 | TRBJ2-7 | TRBV9 | - | CASSVGTGYYEQYF | TGTGCCAGCAGCGTGGGGACAGGCTACTACGAGCAGTACTTC
- | TRBJ1-5 | TRBV20-1 | many | CSAEGEGNQPQHF | TGCAGTGCGGAAGGGGAAGGCAATCAGCCCCAGCATTTT
TRBD1 | TRBJ2-1 | TRBV7-2 | - | CASSPDRGPTVRQFF | TGTGCCAGCAGCCCCGACAGGGGCCCTACCGTTCGGCAGTTCTTC
- | TRBJ1-2 | TRBV6-1 | many | CASRDFGHEGGYTF | TGTGCCAGCAGGGACTTTGGACACGAGGGAGGCTACACCTTC
TRBD1 | TRBJ1-4 | TRBV7-2 | many | CASSVGQGREKLFF | TGTGCCAGCAGCGTAGGACAGGGAAGAGAAAAACTGTTTTTT
- | TRBJ1-4 | TRBV30 | many | CAWSVHPVPNEKLFF | TGTGCCTGGAGTGTTCACCCGGTTCCGAATGAAAAACTGTTTTTT
TRBD1 | TRBJ2-7 | TRBV30 | - | CAWSVRDRTYEQYF | TGTGCCTGGAGTGTACGGGACAGAACCTACGAGCAGTACTTC
- | TRBJ2-7 | TRBV4-1 | - | CASSQGGGRYYRSGQYF | TGCGCCAGCAGCCAAGGGGGGGGGCGGTATTATAGGTCCGGGCAGTACTTC
- | TRBJ2-7 | TRBV10-2 | - | CASSETSRFYEQCF | TGCGCCAGCAGTGAGACTAGCCGATTCTACGAGCAGTGCTTC
- | TRBJ2-1 | TRBV19 | few | CASSILGRPHIENNEQFF | TGTGCCAGTAGTATATTAGGGCGACCACACATCGAAAACAATGAGCAGTTCTTC
- | TRBJ1-2 | TRBV10-3 | - | CAISDAGELYGYTF | TGTGCCATCAGTGATGCAGGGGAACTCTATGGCTACACCTTC
TRBD1 | TRBJ2-2 | TRBV19 | many | CATPGGRGTGELFF | TGTGCCACTCCAGGGGGCAGGGGCACCGGGGAGCTGTTTTTT
- | TRBJ1-5 | TRBV28 | - | CATEFENPRGQPQHF | TGTGCCACCGAGTTTGAAAATCCAAGGGGTCAGCCCCAGCATTTT
TRBD2 | TRBJ2-1 | TRBV20-1 | many | CSAGLAGVFPYNEQFF | TGCAGCGCGGGACTAGCGGGAGTGTTTCCCTACAATGAGCAGTTCTTC
TRBD1 | TRBJ1-4 | TRBV24-1 | few | CATSDPAQGVSEKLFF | TGTGCCACCAGTGATCCTGCGCAGGGGGTTAGTGAAAAACTGTTTTTT
- | TRBJ1-6 | TRBV14 | - | CASSQEIGGSYNSPLHF | TGTGCCAGCAGCCAAGAGATCGGAGGCTCCTATAATTCACCCCTCCACTTT
- | TRBJ2-5 | TRBV2 | many | CASSELDRLQETQYF | TGTGCCAGCAGTGAATTGGACCGCCTACAAGAGACCCAGTACTTC
- | TRBJ2-1 | TRBV20-1 | many | CSARPQGGPANEQFF | TGCAGTGCTAGGCCCCAAGGAGGCCCCGCCAATGAGCAGTTCTTC
- | TRBJ2-5 | TRBV9 | many | CASSVTSGLYQETQYF | TGTGCCAGCAGCGTAACCAGCGGGCTGTACCAAGAGACCCAGTACTTC
TRBD2 | TRBJ2-1 | TRBV12-3/TRBV12-4 | - | CASSGPAGGLNEQFF | TGTGCCAGCAGCGGCCCAGCGGGAGGACTCAATGAGCAGTTCTTC
- | TRBJ2-7 | TRBV9 | - | CASSVDLGRKQYEQYF | TGTGCCAGCAGCGTAGATTTGGGCCGAAAGCAGTACGAGCAGTACTTC
TRBD1 | TRBJ1-2 | TRBV28 | many | CASSFSDRGYGYTF | TGTGCCAGCAGTTTCTCCGACAGGGGCTATGGCTACACCTTC
TRBD2 | TRBJ2-1 | TRBV2 | many | CASSERGDNEQFF | TGTGCCAGCAGTGAACGGGGGGACAATGAGCAGTTCTTC